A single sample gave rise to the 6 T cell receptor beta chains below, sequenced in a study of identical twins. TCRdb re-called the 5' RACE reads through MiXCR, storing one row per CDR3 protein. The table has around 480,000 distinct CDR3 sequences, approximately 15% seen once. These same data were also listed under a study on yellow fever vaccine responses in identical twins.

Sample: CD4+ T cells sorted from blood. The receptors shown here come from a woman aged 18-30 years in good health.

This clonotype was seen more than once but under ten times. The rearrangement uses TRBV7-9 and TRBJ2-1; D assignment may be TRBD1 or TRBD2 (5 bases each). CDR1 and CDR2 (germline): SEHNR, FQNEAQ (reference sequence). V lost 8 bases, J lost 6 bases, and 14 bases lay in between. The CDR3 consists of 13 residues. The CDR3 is CASHFFGGNEQFF. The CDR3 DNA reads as TGTGCCAGCCACTTTTTTGGGGGCAATGAGCAGTTCTTC.

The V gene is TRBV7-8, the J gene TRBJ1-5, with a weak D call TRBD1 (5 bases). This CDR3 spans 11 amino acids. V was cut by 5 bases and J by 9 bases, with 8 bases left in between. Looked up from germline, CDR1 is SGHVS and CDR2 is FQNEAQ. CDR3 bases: TGTGCCAGCAGCCGGGACGGGCCCCAGCATTTT. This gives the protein CASSRDGPQHF.

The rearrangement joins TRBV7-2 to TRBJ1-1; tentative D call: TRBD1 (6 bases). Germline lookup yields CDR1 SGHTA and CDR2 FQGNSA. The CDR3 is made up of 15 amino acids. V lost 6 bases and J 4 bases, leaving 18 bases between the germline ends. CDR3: CASRTSGARGTEAFF. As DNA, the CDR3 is TGTGCCAGCAGGACCTCAGGGGCGCGGGGCACTGAAGCTTTCTTT. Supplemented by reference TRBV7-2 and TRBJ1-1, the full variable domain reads GAGVSQSPSNKVTEKGKDVELRCDPISGHTALYWYRQSLGQGLEFLIYFQGNSAPDKSGLPSDRFSAERTGGSVSTLTIQRTQQEDSAVYLCASRTSGARGTEAFFGQGTRLTVV.

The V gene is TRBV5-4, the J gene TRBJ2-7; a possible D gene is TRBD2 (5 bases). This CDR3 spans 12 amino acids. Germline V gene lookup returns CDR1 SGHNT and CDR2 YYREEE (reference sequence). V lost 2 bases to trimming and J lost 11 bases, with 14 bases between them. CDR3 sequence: CASSLPVEEEYF. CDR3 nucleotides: TGTGCCAGCAGCTTACCTGTGGAGGAGGAGTACTTC.

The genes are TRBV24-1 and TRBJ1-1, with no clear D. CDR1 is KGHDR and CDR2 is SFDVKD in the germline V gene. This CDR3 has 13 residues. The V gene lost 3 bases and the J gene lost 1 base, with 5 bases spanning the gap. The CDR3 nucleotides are TGTGCCACCAGTGATGAGAGGAACACTGAAGCTTTCTTT. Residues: CATSDERNTEAFF.

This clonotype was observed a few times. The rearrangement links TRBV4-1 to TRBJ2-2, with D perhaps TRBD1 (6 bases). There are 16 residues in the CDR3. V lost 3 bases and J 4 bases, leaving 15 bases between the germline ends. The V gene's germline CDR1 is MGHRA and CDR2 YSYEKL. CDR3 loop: CASSQRGQGSTGELFF. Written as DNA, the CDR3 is TGCGCCAGCAGCCAGAGAGGGCAGGGGAGCACCGGGGAGCTGTTTTTT.